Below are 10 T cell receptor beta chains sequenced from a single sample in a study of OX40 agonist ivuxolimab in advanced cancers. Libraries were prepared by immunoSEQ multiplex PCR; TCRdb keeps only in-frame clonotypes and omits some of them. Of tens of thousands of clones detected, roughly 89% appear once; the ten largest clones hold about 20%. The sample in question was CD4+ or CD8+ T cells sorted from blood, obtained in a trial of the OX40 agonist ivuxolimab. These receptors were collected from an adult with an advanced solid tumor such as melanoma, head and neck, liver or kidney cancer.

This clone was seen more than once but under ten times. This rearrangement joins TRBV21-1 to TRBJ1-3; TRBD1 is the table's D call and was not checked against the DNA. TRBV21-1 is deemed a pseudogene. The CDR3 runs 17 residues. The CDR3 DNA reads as TGTGCCAGCAGCAAGGGGATCAGGGGGACCTCTGGAAACACCATATATTTT. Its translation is CASSKGIRGTSGNTIYF.

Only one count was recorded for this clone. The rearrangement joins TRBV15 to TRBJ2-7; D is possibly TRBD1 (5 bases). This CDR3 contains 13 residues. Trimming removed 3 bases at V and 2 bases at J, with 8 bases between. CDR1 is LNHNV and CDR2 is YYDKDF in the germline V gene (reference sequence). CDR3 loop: CATSSREAYEQYF. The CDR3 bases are TGTGCCACCAGCAGCAGGGAAGCCTACGAGCAGTACTTC.

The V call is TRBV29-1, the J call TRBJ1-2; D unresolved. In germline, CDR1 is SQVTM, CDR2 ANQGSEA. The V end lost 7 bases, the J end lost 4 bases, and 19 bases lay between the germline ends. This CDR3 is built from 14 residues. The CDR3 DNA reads TGCAGCGCCGCCGGCTTTGGCACGGGCTATGGCTACACCTTC. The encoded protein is CSAAGFGTGYGYTF.

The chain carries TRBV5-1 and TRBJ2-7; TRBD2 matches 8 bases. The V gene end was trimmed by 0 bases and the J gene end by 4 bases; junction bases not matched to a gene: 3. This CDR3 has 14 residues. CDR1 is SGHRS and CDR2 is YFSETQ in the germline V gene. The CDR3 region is CASSLGSGGYEQYF. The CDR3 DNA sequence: TGCGCCAGCAGCTTGGGCTCGGGGGGGTACGAGCAGTACTTC.

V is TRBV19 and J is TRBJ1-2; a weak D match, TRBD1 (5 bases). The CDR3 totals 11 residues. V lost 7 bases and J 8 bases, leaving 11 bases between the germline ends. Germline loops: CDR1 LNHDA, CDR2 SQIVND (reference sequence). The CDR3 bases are TGTGCCAGTAACGGGGCTTTCGGCTACACCTTC. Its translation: CASNGAFGYTF.

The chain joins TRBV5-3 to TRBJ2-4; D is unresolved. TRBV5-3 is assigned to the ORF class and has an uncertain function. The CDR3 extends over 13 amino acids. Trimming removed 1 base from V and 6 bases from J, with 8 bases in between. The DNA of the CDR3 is TGTGCCAGAAGCTTGAGGAGTAGAAACATTCAGTACTTC. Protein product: CARSLRSRNIQYF.

The CDR3 is CASSFEHGFETQYF. CDR3 DNA sequence: TGTGCCAGCAGCTTTGAGCATGGTTTCGAGACCCAGTACTTC. The genes are TRBV7-9 and TRBJ2-5; D is uncertain. This CDR3 has 14 amino acids. Germline V CDR1 and CDR2: SEHNR, FQNEAQ (reference sequence). Trimming removed 3 bases from V and 5 bases from J, with 13 bases in between.

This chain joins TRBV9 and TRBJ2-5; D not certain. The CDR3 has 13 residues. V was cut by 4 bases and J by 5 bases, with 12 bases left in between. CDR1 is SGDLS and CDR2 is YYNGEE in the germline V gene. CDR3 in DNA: TGTGCCAGCAGCCAGACCGGAGACGAGACCCAGTACTTC. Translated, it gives CASSQTGDETQYF.

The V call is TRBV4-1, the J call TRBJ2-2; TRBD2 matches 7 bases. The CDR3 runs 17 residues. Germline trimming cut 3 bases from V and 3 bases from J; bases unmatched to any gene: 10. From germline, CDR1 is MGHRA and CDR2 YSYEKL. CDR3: CASSQAVGGRHTGELFF. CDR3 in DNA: TGCGCCAGCAGCCAGGCCGTCGGCGGGAGACACACCGGGGAGCTGTTTTTT.

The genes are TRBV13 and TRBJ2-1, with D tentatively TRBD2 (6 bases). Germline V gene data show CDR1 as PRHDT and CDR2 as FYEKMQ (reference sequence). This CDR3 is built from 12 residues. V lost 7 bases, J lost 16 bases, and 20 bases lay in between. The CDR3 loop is CASTIGTLSGFF. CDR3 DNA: TGTGCCAGCACCATCGGGACTCTGTCCGGCTTCTTC.